The subject of this entry is one TCR beta chain. Using immunoSEQ multiplex PCR, the repertoire was profiled, and TCRdb retains in-frame clones only, with some absent. The repertoire holds approximately 100,000 clones, with nearly 96% as singletons. These data belong to a study of technical replicates of blood from a handful of donors. V shed 0 bases and J shed 13 bases, with 13 bases lying between them. The CDR3 is made up of 13 amino acids. Germline values: CDR1 LNHNV, CDR2 YYDKDF (reference sequence). Material: T cells isolated from PBMCs. The receptor's source is a human donor in good health. The chain carries TRBV15 and TRBJ2-1, with TRBD1 as a possible D gene (6 bases). CDR3 DNA sequence: TGTGCCACCAGCAGAGAACAGGGCTCCGGACAGTTCTTC. It is translated as CATSREQGSGQFF.